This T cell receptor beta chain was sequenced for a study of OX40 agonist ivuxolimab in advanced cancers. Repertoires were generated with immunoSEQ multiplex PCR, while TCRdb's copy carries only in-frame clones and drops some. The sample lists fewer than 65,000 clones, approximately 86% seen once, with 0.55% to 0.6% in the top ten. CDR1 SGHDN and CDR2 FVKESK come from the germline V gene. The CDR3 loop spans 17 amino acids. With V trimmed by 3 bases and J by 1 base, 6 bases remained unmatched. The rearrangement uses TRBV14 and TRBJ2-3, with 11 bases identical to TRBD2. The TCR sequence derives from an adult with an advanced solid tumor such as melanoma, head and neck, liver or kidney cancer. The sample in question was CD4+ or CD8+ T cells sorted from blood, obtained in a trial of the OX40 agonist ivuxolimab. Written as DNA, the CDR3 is TGTGCCAGCAGCCACCGCTCGACTAGCGGGGGCACAGATACGCAGTATTTT. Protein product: CASSHRSTSGGTDTQYF.